These T cell receptor beta chains were read from a single sample in a study of blood T cell repertoires in COVID-19. The repertoire was sequenced with immunoSEQ multiplex PCR; TCRdb's copy has only in-frame clones and lacks some. The table lists 350,000 to 450,000 clones, around 87% of them singletons, with 2.3% in the top ten. The sequenced sample was peripheral blood. Every receptor here comes from a woman aged 60-70 years with COVID-19, enrolled during active disease. The CDR3 runs from the conserved cysteine through the conserved F or W. The D gene is left open where the match is weak. Clone size is not always given. Where it is, it says once, few, many or a class for expanded clones.

D gene | J gene | clone size | V gene | CDR3 protein | CDR3 DNA
. | TRBJ2-5 | once | TRBV20-1 | CSASGGTQYF | TGCAGTGCTAGTGGCGGGACCCAGTACTTC
TRBD2 | TRBJ2-5 | . | TRBV4-1 | CASSQGLAGGVEETQYF | TGCGCCAGCAGCCAAGGATTAGCGGGGGGCGTGGAAGAGACCCAGTACTTC
. | TRBJ1-2 | few | TRBV15 | CATSRVPSAGNNYGYTF | TGTGCCACCAGCAGAGTCCCCTCCGCGGGGAACAACTATGGCTACACCTTC
. | TRBJ2-7 | once | TRBV5-1 | CASSPRAVYEQYF | TGCGCCAGCAGCCCGCGGGCCGTCTACGAGCAGTACTTC
. | TRBJ2-7 | . | TRBV4-2 | CASSQDEAGIVYEQYF | TGTGCCAGCAGCCAAGATGAGGCAGGGATAGTATACGAGCAGTACTTC
. | TRBJ1-2 | . | TRBV28 | CASSTPGGGYGYTF | TGTGCCAGCAGTACCCCGGGGGGTGGGTATGGCTACACCTTC
TRBD2 | TRBJ2-7 | once | TRBV5-6 | CASSLGVAGAYEQYF | TGTGCCAGCAGCCTGGGAGTAGCGGGGGCCTACGAGCAGTACTTC
. | TRBJ1-2 | . | TRBV24-1 | CATSDFDSGYTF | TGTGCCACCAGTGATTTTGACTCAGGCTACACCTTC
TRBD2 | TRBJ2-3 | . | TRBV15 | CATSGPGLAGGGTDTQYF | TGTGCCACCAGCGGCCCGGGACTAGCGGGGGGTGGGACAGATACGCAGTATTTT
. | TRBJ1-1 | . | TRBV18 | CASSPPPERMNTEAFF | TGTGCCAGCTCACCACCGCCCGAGCGGATGAACACTGAAGCTTTCTTT
. | TRBJ1-6 | . | TRBV3-1/TRBV3-2 | CASRPTGTSPLHF | TGTGCCAGCAGACCCACAGGGACTTCACCCCTCCACTTT
TRBD2 | TRBJ2-2 | . | TRBV5-4 | CASSHPTSGGTTGELFF | TGTGCCAGCAGCCACCCCACTAGCGGGGGGACCACCGGGGAGCTGTTTTTT
TRBD1 | TRBJ1-1 | . | TRBV2 | CASTREGQGAVTEAFF | TGTGCCAGCACTAGAGAAGGACAGGGGGCCGTCACTGAAGCTTTCTTT
TRBD2 | TRBJ2-7 | once | TRBV5-1 | CASSRSGATSYEQYF | TGCGCCAGCAGTCGTAGCGGGGCCACCTCCTACGAGCAGTACTTC
. | TRBJ1-5 | . | TRBV30 | CAWSSGPNQPQHF | TGTGCCTGGAGCTCAGGCCCCAATCAGCCCCAGCATTTT
TRBD1 | TRBJ1-3 | few | TRBV3-1/TRBV3-2 | CASSPGGGLGNTIYF | TGTGCCAGCAGCCCAGGGGGCGGTTTGGGAAACACCATATATTTT
. | TRBJ1-1 | . | TRBV6-5 | CASTPGGTEAFF | TGTGCCAGCACTCCCGGGGGAACTGAAGCTTTCTTT
. | TRBJ1-6 | once | TRBV3-1/TRBV3-2 | CASSQSGGVGSPLHF | TGTGCCAGCAGCCAATCGGGGGGGGTGGGTTCACCCCTCCACTTT
. | TRBJ1-1 | once | TRBV18 | CASSSREGDEAFF | TGTGCCAGCTCATCCAGGGAAGGTGATGAAGCTTTCTTT
. | TRBJ2-1 | once | TRBV29-1 | CSAGWGGPYNEQFF | TGCAGCGCAGGGTGGGGGGGCCCCTACAATGAGCAGTTCTTC
TRBD1 | TRBJ1-4 | . | TRBV7-2 | CASSSDRGGTNEKLFF | TGTGCCAGCAGCTCAGACAGGGGGGGTACTAATGAAAAACTGTTTTTT
. | TRBJ1-2 | . | TRBV28 | CASSYPAAANYGYTF | TGTGCCAGCAGTTACCCTGCGGCAGCTAACTATGGCTACACCTTC
TRBD1 | TRBJ2-5 | . | TRBV19 | CASRATGTGIIETQYF | TGTGCCAGTAGAGCCACCGGGACAGGGATTATTGAGACCCAGTACTTC
. | TRBJ2-7 | . | TRBV6-6 | CASRPQGQGYEQYF | TGTGCCAGCAGGCCACAGGGTCAGGGCTACGAGCAGTACTTC
TRBD1 | TRBJ2-5 | . | TRBV29-1 | CSVGQDRAGETQYF | TGCAGCGTTGGTCAGGACAGGGCGGGGGAGACCCAGTACTTC
TRBD1 | TRBJ1-6 | . | TRBV27 | CASSRGQDNSPLHF | TGTGCCAGCAGCAGGGGACAGGATAATTCACCCCTCCACTTT
. | TRBJ1-2 | . | TRBV3-1/TRBV3-2 | CASSQEGGAVGGVNYGYTF | TGTGCCAGCAGCCAAGAGGGGGGAGCTGTAGGAGGGGTAAACTATGGCTACACCTTC
TRBD2 | TRBJ2-3 | . | TRBV5-1 | CASSLAPLAGGTDTQYF | TGCGCCAGCAGCTTGGCTCCTCTAGCGGGGGGGACGGATACGCAGTATTTT
. | TRBJ1-1 | . | TRBV5-5 | CASSLVANTEAFF | TGTGCCAGCAGCTTGGTAGCCAACACTGAAGCTTTCTTT
TRBD1 | TRBJ1-1 | . | TRBV3-1/TRBV3-2 | CASSRMTGSSQAFF | TGTGCCAGCAGCCGAATGACAGGGTCCTCTCAAGCTTTCTTT
. | TRBJ1-6 | . | TRBV19 | CASSIGQNSPLHF | TGTGCCAGTAGTATAGGACAGAATTCACCCCTCCACTTT
TRBD1 | TRBJ2-3 | . | TRBV5-1 | CASETGGISTDTQYF | TGCGCCAGCGAAACAGGGGGGATTAGCACAGATACGCAGTATTTT
. | TRBJ1-2 | . | TRBV5-7 | CASSVDRRSNYGYTF | TGTGCCAGCAGCGTCGACAGGAGATCTAACTATGGCTACACCTTC
. | TRBJ2-7 | . | TRBV11-2 | CASNPGTHLPYEQYF | TGTGCCAGCAATCCAGGCACCCACTTGCCCTACGAGCAGTACTTC
. | TRBJ1-2 | . | TRBV20-1 | CSASGGDYGYTF | TGCAGTGCTAGTGGAGGTGACTATGGCTACACCTTC
. | TRBJ1-1 | . | TRBV6-5 | CASSSDIWLSEAFF | TGTGCCAGCAGCTCTGACATTTGGCTATCTGAAGCTTTCTTT
. | TRBJ1-2 | . | TRBV29-1 | CSVDQGYGYTF | TGCAGCGTTGATCAGGGCTATGGCTACACCTTC
. | TRBJ1-1 | . | TRBV5-1 | CASSLPSQGRQEAFF | TGCGCCAGCAGCTTACCCTCCCAGGGGCGCCAAGAAGCTTTCTTT
. | TRBJ1-1 | . | TRBV2 | CASSEGQYTEAFF | TGTGCCAGCAGTGAAGGGCAGTACACTGAAGCTTTCTTT
. | TRBJ1-1 | . | TRBV19 | CASSHSRGNTEAFF | TGTGCCAGTAGCCACTCCAGGGGGAACACTGAAGCTTTCTTT
TRBD2 | TRBJ2-3 | . | TRBV29-1 | CSVDRGPSGGADTQYF | TGCAGCGTTGACAGAGGTCCTAGCGGGGGAGCAGATACGCAGTATTTT
. | TRBJ2-7 | . | TRBV13 | CASSLGSAGASEQYF | TGTGCCAGCAGCTTAGGATCCGCGGGGGCCAGCGAGCAGTACTTC
. | TRBJ2-2 | . | TRBV29-1 | CSGQVSGGTGELFF | TGCAGCGGACAGGTATCTGGCGGCACCGGGGAGCTGTTTTTT
. | TRBJ1-6 | . | TRBV7-9 | CASSLGGEAASPLHF | TGTGCCAGCAGCTTAGGGGGGGAAGCGGCTTCACCCCTCCACTTT
. | TRBJ1-2 | . | TRBV9 | CASSAGGAGSNDGYTF | TGTGCCAGCAGCGCCGGCGGGGCAGGGTCAAATGACGGCTACACCTTC
. | TRBJ1-1 | . | TRBV7-3 | CASSLRGGMNTEAFF | TGTGCCAGCAGCTTAAGAGGGGGAATGAACACTGAAGCTTTCTTT
TRBD1 | TRBJ1-2 | . | TRBV2 | CASSPGGVGYTF | TGTGCCAGCAGTCCAGGGGGCGTTGGCTACACCTTC
. | TRBJ2-7 | once | TRBV9 | CASSVTPGEQYF | TGTGCCAGCAGCGTAACTCCGGGGGAGCAGTACTTC
TRBD1 | TRBJ1-2 | . | TRBV19 | CASSIQGGRTGFSYGYTF | TGTGCCAGTAGTATACAGGGGGGAAGGACAGGGTTCTCCTATGGCTACACCTTC
. | TRBJ2-7 | . | TRBV7-2 | CASSLLPSTGTYEQYF | TGTGCCAGCAGCTTACTCCCGTCGACGGGGACCTACGAGCAGTACTTC
TRBD1 | TRBJ1-1 | . | TRBV5-6 | CASSLRGGVYTEAFF | TGTGCCAGCAGCCTCAGAGGGGGCGTATACACTGAAGCTTTCTTT